This TCR beta chain was identified during a study of T cells in tuberculosis. Across the whole study: Sequenced TCRs come from CD1B-GMM tetramer-binding T cells.

This clone was recorded only once. Its target is not known. The assay was immunoSEQ multiplex PCR, and TCRdb's table has in-frame clones only and misses some. The sample includes tens of thousands of clones, over 90% seen only once; the top ten take less than 8.5%. CDR3 size: 15 residues. The junction had 5 bases not matched to a gene; V was cut back by 5 bases and J by 4 bases. Germline V lookup: CDR1 SGHAT, CDR2 FQNNGV. Broader study findings: The TCR-beta difference was not significant; alpha differences partly reflected length.

The clonotype comes from a donor aged 5-35 years with latent tuberculosis or without tuberculosis infection. Sequences were obtained from PBMCs. V gene TRBV11-2 combines with J gene TRBJ1-6; 7 bases are a match to TRBD1. The CDR3 DNA reads TGTGCCAGCAGCAATGACAGGGCATATAATTCACCCCTCCACTTT. It codes for CASSNDRAYNSPLHF.